Listed here are 4 T cell receptor beta chains from one sample, sequenced in a study of human CD8 memory T cell subsets. Researchers made TCR beta libraries via UMI-labeled 5' RACE. Each CDR3 protein gets one entry in TCRdb, which reprocessed the 5' RACE reads and gives no DNA. Recorded here are over 8,000 distinct CDR3 sequences; the top ten clones represent less than 9.5%. The sample taken for sequencing was CD8+ stem-like memory T cells (TSCM and TCM) sorted from PBMCs. Specified subset: stem-like memory CD8 T cells (TSTEM), CCR7+ PD-1- TIGIT-. The source is a human donor in good health.

This clonotype is identified as medium-sized (0.01 to 0.1%) from frequency. This CDR3 is CASSSQYEQYF. The chain links TRBV7-9 to TRBJ2-7. The CDR3 has 11 residues. Germline values: CDR1 SEHNR, CDR2 FQNEAQ (reference sequence).

The rearrangement uses TRBV27 and TRBJ2-7; the TCRdb D gene call, TRBD2, has no DNA to confirm it. The CDR3 spans 15 residues. CDR1 and CDR2 (germline): MNHEY, SMNVEV (reference sequence). CDR3: CASSLVGETSYEQYF.

The rearrangement uses TRBV27 and TRBJ2-4; TCRdb gives TRBD2 as the D gene, but with no DNA this cannot be confirmed. The CDR3 sequence is 15 residues long. Germline V gives CDR1 MNHEY, CDR2 SMNVEV (reference sequence). CDR3 amino acids: CASSSMTSGGAVQYF.

This chain connects TRBV4-3 to TRBJ2-1. The CDR3 spans 15 residues. Germline V lookup: CDR1 LGHNA, CDR2 YSLEER. This CDR3 reads CASSPAGAIYNEQFF.